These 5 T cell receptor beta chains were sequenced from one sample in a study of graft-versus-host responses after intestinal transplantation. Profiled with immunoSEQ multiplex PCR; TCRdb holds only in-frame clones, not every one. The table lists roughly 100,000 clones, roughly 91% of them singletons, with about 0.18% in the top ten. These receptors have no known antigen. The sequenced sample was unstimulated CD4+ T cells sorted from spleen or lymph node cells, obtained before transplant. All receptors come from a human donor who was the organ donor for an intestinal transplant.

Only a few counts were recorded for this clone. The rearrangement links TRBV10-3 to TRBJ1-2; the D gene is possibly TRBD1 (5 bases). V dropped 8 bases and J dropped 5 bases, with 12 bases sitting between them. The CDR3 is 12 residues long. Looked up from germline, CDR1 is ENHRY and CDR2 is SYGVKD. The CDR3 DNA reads TGTGCCATCGCGATCGACAGATATGGCTACACCTTC. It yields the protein CAIAIDRYGYTF.

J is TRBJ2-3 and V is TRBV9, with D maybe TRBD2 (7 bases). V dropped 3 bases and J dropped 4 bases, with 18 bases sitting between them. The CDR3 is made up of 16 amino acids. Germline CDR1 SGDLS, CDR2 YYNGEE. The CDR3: CASSARYPGGPDTQYF. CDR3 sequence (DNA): TGTGCCAGCAGCGCCCGCTATCCGGGGGGCCCAGATACGCAGTATTTT.

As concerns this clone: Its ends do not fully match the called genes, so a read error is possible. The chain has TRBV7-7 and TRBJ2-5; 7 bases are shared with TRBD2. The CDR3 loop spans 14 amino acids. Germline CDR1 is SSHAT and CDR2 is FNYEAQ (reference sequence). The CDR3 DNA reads TGTGCTAGCAGCTTAGCGGGCAGTCAAGAGACCCAGTACTTC. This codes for CASSLAGSQETQYF.

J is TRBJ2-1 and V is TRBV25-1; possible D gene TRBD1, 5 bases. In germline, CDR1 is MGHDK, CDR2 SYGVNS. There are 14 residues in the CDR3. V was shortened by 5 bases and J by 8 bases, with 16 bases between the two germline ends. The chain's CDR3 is CASSPLGEGDEQFF. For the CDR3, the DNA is TGTGCCAGCAGTCCCCTAGGGGAAGGGGATGAGCAGTTCTTC.

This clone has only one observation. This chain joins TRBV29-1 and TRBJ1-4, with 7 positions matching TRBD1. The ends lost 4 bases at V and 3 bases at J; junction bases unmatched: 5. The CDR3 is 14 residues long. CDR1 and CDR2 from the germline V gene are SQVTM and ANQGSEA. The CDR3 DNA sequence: TGCAGCGTTGGACAGGGTTTGGCTAATGAAAAACTGTTTTTT. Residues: CSVGQGLANEKLFF. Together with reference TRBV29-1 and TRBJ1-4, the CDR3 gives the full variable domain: SAVISQKPSRDICQRGTSLTIQCQVDSQVTMMFWYRQQPGQSLTLIATANQGSEATYESGFVIDKFPISRPNLTFSTLTVSNMSPEDSSIYLCSVGQGLANEKLFFGSGTQLSVL.